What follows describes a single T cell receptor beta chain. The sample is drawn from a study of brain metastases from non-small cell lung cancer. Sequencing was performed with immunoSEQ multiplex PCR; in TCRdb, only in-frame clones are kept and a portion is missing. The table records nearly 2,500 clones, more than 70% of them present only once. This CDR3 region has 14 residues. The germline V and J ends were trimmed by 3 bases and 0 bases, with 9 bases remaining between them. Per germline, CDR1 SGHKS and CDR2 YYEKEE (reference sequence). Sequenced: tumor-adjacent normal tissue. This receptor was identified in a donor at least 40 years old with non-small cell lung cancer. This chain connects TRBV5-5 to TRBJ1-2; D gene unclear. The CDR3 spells CASSSSLTNYGYTF. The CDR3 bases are TGTGCCAGCAGCTCCAGCCTTACTAACTATGGCTACACCTTC. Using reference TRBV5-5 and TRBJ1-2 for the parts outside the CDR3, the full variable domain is DAGVTQSPTHLIKTRGQQVTLRCSPISGHKSVSWYQQVLGQGPQFIFQYYEKEERGRGNFPDRFSARQFPNYSSELNVNALLLGDSALYLCASSSSLTNYGYTFGSGTRLTVV.